The sequence of this TCR beta chain was determined in a study of vaccination and CD4 T cells after COVID-19. Regarding this clonotype: Its antigen is still unknown.

Germline values: CDR1 MDHEN, CDR2 SYDVKM. V was cut by 2 bases and J by 1 base, with 9 bases left in between. The CDR3 consists of 14 residues. Noted treatment: roughly 10-day PBMC culture with coronavirus spike peptide pools or control peptides (ViraFEST assay). The Oncomine TCR Beta short-read assay sequenced DNA from cultured CD4+ T cells. TCRdb reprocessed the PCR reads via MiXCR and lists one record per CDR3 protein. Found here are some 14,000 distinct CDR3 sequences, 55% to 85% of them singletons; the top ten hold 15% to 20%. The TCR sequence derives from a human donor who had recovered from COVID-19. The gene calls are TRBV28 and TRBJ2-7; D is perhaps TRBD1 (5 bases). The source material was CD4+ T cells from blood, cultured in vitro. The CDR3 loop is CASSLGAPSYEQYF. The CDR3 DNA is TGTGCCAGCAGTTTAGGGGCTCCTTCCTACGAGCAGTACTTC.